The 7 T cell receptor beta chains below all came from one sample that was sequenced in a study of blood T cell repertoires in COVID-19. Libraries were prepared by immunoSEQ multiplex PCR; TCRdb keeps only in-frame clonotypes and omits some of them. This repertoire shows some 300,000 clones, approximately 89% found once; its top ten account for less than 3%. Sequenced material: PBMCs or T cells enriched from blood (not recorded which). These receptors originate from a woman aged 45-59 years who had been exposed to COVID-19.

The J gene is TRBJ1-1, the V gene TRBV10-2, with TRBD1 identical over 7 bases. This CDR3 has 15 amino acids. The germline V gene encodes CDR1 WSHSY and CDR2 SAAADI. The V and J ends lost 7 bases and 0 bases, in that order; junction bases with no gene match: 8. CDR3: CASIPGGNLNTEAFF. The CDR3, as DNA: TGCGCCAGCATTCCAGGGGGAAACCTGAACACTGAAGCTTTCTTT.

This clone appeared a single time. DNA of the CDR3: TGCGCCAGCAGCCGGACAGGGGGCGCTGGGGCCAACGTCCTGACTTTC. Translated: CASSRTGGAGANVLTF. This chain connects TRBV5-1 to TRBJ2-6, with 11 nucleotides matching TRBD1. The CDR3 has 16 residues. Trimming removed 4 bases from V and 2 bases from J; junction bases left unmatched: 2. Looked up from germline, CDR1 is SGHRS and CDR2 is YFSETQ.

Only one count was recorded for this clone. V usage is TRBV4-1 and J usage is TRBJ2-6; 7 positions match TRBD2. The CDR3 consists of 19 residues. V gave up 3 bases and J gave up 0 bases; unmatched junction bases: 11. The germline V gene has CDR1 MGHRA and CDR2 YSYEKL. The DNA of the CDR3 is TGCGCCAGCAGCCAGGCCCCGGCGGGGGTCAACTCTGGGGCCAACGTCCTGACTTTC. Its protein is CASSQAPAGVNSGANVLTF.

The chain employs TRBV7-9 and TRBJ1-2; the D is unclear. This CDR3 comprises 12 residues. Trimming took off 5 bases at V and 7 bases at J, with 11 bases between the two ends. CDR1 and CDR2 (germline): SEHNR, FQNEAQ (reference sequence). In DNA form, the CDR3 reads TGTGCCAGCAGCGGAGGTTTAGGTGGCTACACCTTC. Translation gives CASSGGLGGYTF.

CDR3: CASSQTGGFTEAFF. In DNA, the CDR3 is TGTGCCAGCAGTCAGACAGGGGGATTCACTGAAGCTTTCTTT. The J gene is TRBJ1-1, the V gene TRBV28; 9 nucleotides line up with TRBD1. The V gene end was trimmed by 5 bases and the J gene end by 4 bases; junction bases not matched to a gene: 5. The germline gives CDR1 MDHEN, CDR2 SYDVKM. The CDR3 has 14 amino acids. Complete variable domain (other parts from reference TRBV28 and TRBJ1-1): DVKVTQSSRYLVKRTGEKVFLECVQDMDHENMFWYRQDPGLGLRLIYFSYDVKMKEKGDIPEGYSVSREKKERFSLILESASTNQTSMYLCASSQTGGFTEAFFGQGTRLTVV.

The chain combines TRBV28 with TRBJ2-5; 9 bases map to TRBD1. The CDR3 sequence is 14 residues long. CDR1 is MDHEN and CDR2 is SYDVKM in the germline V gene. V lost 4 bases, J lost 5 bases, and 5 bases stayed unmatched. The CDR3 coding sequence is TGTGCCAGCAGTTCCCCCGGACAGGGGGAGACCCAGTACTTC. This sequence encodes CASSSPGQGETQYF. Drawing the rest from reference TRBV28 and TRBJ2-5, the complete variable domain is DVKVTQSSRYLVKRTGEKVFLECVQDMDHENMFWYRQDPGLGLRLIYFSYDVKMKEKGDIPEGYSVSREKKERFSLILESASTNQTSMYLCASSSPGQGETQYFGPGTRLLVL.

The count of this clone is one. The chain links TRBV23-1 to TRBJ2-1; TRBD1 matches at 8 bases. TRBV23-1 is treated as an ORF (open reading frame) with a function not yet certain. The V segment lost 6 bases and the J segment 7 bases; nucleotides outside the gene matches: 11. The CDR3 covers 15 residues. CDR3 bases: TGCGCCAGCAGCCTAGTGGACAGGGCCGTAAATGAGCAGTTCTTC. Encoded protein: CASSLVDRAVNEQFF.